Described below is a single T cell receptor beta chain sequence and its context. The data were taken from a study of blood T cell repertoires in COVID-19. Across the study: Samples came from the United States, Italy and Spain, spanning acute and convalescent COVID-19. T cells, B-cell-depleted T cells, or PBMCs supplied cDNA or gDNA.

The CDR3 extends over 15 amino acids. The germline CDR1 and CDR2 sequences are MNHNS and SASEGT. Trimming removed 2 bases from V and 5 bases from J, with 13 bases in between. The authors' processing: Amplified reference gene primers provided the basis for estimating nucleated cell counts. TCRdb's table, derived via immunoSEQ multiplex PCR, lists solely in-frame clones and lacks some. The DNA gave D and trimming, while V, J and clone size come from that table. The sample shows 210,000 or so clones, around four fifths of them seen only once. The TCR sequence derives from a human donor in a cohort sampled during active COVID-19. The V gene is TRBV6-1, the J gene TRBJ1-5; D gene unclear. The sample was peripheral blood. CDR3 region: CASSEWSSGDQPQHF. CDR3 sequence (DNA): TGTGCCAGCAGTGAATGGTCTAGCGGGGATCAGCCCCAGCATTTT.